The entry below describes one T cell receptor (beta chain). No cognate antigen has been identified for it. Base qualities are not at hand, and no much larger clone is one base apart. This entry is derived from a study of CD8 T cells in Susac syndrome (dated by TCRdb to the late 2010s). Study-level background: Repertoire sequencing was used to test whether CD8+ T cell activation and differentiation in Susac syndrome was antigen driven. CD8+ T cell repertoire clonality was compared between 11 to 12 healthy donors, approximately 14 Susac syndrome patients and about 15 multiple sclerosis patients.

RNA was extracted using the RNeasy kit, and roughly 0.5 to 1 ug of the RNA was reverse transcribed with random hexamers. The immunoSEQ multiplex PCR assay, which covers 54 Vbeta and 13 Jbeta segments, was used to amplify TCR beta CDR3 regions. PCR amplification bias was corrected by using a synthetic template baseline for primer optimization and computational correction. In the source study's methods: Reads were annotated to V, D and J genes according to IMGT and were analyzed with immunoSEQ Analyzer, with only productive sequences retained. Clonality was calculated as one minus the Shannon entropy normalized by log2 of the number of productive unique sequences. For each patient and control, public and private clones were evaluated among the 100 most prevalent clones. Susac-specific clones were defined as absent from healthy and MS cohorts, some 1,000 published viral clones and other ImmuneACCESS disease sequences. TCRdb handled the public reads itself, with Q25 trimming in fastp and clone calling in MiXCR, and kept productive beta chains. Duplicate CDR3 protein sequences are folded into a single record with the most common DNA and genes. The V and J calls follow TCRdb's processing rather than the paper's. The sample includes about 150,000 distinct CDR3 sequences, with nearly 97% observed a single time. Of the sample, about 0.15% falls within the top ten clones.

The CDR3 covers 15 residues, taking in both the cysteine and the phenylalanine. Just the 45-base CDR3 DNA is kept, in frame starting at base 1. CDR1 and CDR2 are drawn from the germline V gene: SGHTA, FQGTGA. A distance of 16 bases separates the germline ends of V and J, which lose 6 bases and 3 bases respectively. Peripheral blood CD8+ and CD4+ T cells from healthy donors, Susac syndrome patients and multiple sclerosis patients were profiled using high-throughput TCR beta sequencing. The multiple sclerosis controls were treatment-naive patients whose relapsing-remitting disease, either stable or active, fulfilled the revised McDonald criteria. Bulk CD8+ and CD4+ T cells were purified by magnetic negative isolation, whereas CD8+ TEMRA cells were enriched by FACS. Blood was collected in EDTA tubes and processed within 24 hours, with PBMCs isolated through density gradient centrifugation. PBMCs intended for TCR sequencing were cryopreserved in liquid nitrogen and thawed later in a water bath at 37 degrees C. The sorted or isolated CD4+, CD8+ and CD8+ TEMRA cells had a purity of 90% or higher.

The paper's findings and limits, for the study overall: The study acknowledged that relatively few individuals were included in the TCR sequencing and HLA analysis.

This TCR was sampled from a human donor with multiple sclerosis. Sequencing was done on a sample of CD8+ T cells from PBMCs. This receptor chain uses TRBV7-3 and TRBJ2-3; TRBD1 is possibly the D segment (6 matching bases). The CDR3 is CASRPTGLGTDTQYF. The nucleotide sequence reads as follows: TGTGCCAGCAGGCCCACAGGGTTGGGGACAGATACGCAGTATTTT. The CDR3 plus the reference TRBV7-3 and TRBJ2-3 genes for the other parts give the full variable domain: GAGVSQTPSNKVTEKGKYVELRCDPISGHTALYWYRQSLGQGPEFLIYFQGTGAADDSGLPNDRFFAVRPEGSVSTLKIQRTERGDSAVYLCASRPTGLGTDTQYFGPGTRLTVL.